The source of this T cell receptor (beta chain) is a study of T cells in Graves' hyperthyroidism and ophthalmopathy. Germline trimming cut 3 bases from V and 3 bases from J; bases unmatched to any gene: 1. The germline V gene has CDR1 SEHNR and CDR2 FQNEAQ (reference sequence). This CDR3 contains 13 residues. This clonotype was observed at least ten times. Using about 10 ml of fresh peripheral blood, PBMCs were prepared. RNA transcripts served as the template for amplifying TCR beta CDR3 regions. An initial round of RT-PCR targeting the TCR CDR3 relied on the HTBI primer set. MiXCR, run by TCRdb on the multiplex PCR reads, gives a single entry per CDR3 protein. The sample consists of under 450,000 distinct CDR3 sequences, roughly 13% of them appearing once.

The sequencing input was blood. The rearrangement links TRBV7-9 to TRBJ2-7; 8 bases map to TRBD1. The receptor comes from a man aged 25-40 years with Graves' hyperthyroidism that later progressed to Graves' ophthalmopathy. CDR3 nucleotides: TGTGCCAGCAGCTTTGACAGGGGCTACGAGCAGTACTTC. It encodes CASSFDRGYEQYF.